The source of this T cell receptor (beta chain) is a study of control samples from healthy donors and cancer patients. The CDR3 contains 24 residues. In germline, CDR1 is KGHSH, CDR2 LQKENI. V lost 2 bases and J lost 8, with 42 bases in between. TCRdb keeps only in-frame clones here, not all; method: immunoSEQ multiplex PCR. The sample contains over 75,000 clones, roughly 91% of which appear only once. The J gene is TRBJ1-4, the V gene TRBV18; a weak D match, TRBD1 (5 bases). The clonotype was recovered from a young man in good health. Material: blood. The CDR3 sequence: CASSPKLSAGTPGYRKNAIEKLFF. CDR3 bases: TGTGCCAGCTCACCAAAGCTATCGGCAGGGACTCCAGGGTACCGGAAGAACGCAATAGAAAAACTGTTTTTT.